This passage covers 12 T cell receptor beta chains from one sample sequenced in a study of cytomegalovirus exposure and HLA in healthy donors. In the PCR, 60 Vbeta and 13 Jbeta primers were used. The assay was immunoSEQ multiplex PCR, and TCRdb's table has in-frame clones only and misses some. This table has around 130,000 clones, around 84% appearing once. Sequences were obtained from PBMCs. The receptors shown here come from a woman younger than 35 in good health and CMV-seropositive.

The chain is built from TRBV6-4 and TRBJ2-1; 10 positions agree with TRBD2. From germline, CDR1 is MRHNA and CDR2 SNTAGT. Losses at the gene ends were 0 bases for V and 6 bases for J; bases not matched to a gene: 5. There are 16 residues in the CDR3. For the CDR3, the DNA is TGTGCCAGCAGTGACTCGACAAGCGGGGGGGCCAATGAGCAGTTCTTC. Encoded protein: CASSDSTSGGANEQFF.

Details on this clone: Germline is not matched at one junction end, which may reflect a read error. The chain links TRBV14 to TRBJ2-1; D not certain. The CDR3 consists of 15 residues. Germline V gene lookup returns CDR1 SGHDN and CDR2 FVKESK. CDR3 nucleotides: TGTGCCAGCAGCCCCCGTTTAGAGTCAGCGAATGGGCAGTTCTTC. Translation: CASSPRLESANGQFF.

The rearrangement joins TRBV14 to TRBJ1-2; 10 nucleotides align to TRBD1. The junction had 8 bases not matched to a gene; V was cut back by 5 bases and J by 5 bases. The CDR3 runs 15 residues. In germline, CDR1 is SGHDN, CDR2 FVKESK. CDR3 DNA: TGTGCCAGCAGCAACCGGGACAGGGGACTATATGGCTACACCTTC. It specifies CASSNRDRGLYGYTF. Full variable domain (rest looked up from reference TRBV14 and TRBJ1-2): EAGVTQFPSHSVIEKGQTVTLRCDPISGHDNLYWYRRVMGKEIKFLLHFVKESKQDESGMPNNRFLAERTGGTYSTLKVQPAELEDSGVYFCASSNRDRGLYGYTFGSGTRLTVV.

This chain links TRBV18 with TRBJ2-1, with D possibly TRBD2 on 5 matching bases. Per germline, CDR1 KGHSH and CDR2 LQKENI. V was pared by 3 bases and J by 0 bases, with 15 bases between. The CDR3 has 17 residues. CDR3 protein: CASSPSGVRSSYNEQFF. In DNA, the CDR3 is TGTGCCAGCTCACCGTCCGGGGTGCGGAGCTCCTACAATGAGCAGTTCTTC.

This rearrangement joins TRBV5-6 to TRBJ2-3; the match to TRBD2 covers 7 bases. This CDR3 is 13 amino acids long. Germline CDR1 reads SGHDT; CDR2 reads YYEEEE. Trimming removed 1 base from V and 6 bases from J; junction bases left unmatched: 2. CDR3 in DNA: TGTGCCAGCAGCTTGAGTAGCGGGGATACGCAGTATTTT. This gives the protein CASSLSSGDTQYF.

Ten or more counts support this clone. The V and J genes are TRBV28 and TRBJ2-1, with D possibly TRBD1 on 5 matching bases. CDR3 length: 14 residues. CDR1 is MDHEN, CDR2 SYDVKM, per germline. Trimming pared 5 bases from V and 5 bases from J, leaving 13 bases between. As DNA, the CDR3 is TGTGCCAGCAGTGGGGCCCTACCGAACAATGAGCAGTTCTTC. It is translated as CASSGALPNNEQFF.

This clone was seen repeatedly, ten times or more. The J gene is TRBJ1-1, the V gene TRBV7-9, with 7 bases identical to TRBD1. Per germline, CDR1 SEHNR and CDR2 FQNEAQ (reference sequence). V lost 5 bases to trimming and J lost 2 bases; unmatched junction nucleotides: 14. The CDR3 loop spans 17 amino acids. CDR3 DNA sequence: TGTGCCAGCAGCCCGACATCTAGACAGGGAATCAACACTGAAGCTTTCTTT. It encodes CASSPTSRQGINTEAFF.

J is TRBJ2-7 and V is TRBV25-1, with TRBD2 as a possible D gene (5 bases). The CDR3 sequence is 12 residues long. The germline V and J ends were trimmed by 1 base and 9 bases, with 10 bases remaining between them. Germline V gives CDR1 MGHDK, CDR2 SYGVNS. The CDR3 loop is CASSESGDRQYF. In nucleotides, the CDR3 is TGTGCCAGCAGTGAATCCGGGGATAGGCAGTACTTC.

The chain has TRBV7-8 and TRBJ2-1; the match to TRBD2 covers 9 bases. V was clipped by 4 bases and J by 4 bases; unmatched bases: 8. The CDR3 loop spans 16 amino acids. Germline V gene data show CDR1 as SGHVS and CDR2 as FQNEAQ. In DNA form, the CDR3 reads TGTGCCAGCAGCTCCTCTTCTAGCGGGATTTACAATGAGCAGTTCTTC. Translation gives CASSSSSSGIYNEQFF.

The count of this clone is one. V and J are TRBV9 and TRBJ2-1, with 10 bases lining up with TRBD1. Losses at the gene ends were 3 bases for V and 10 bases for J; bases not matched to a gene: 7. This CDR3 is built from 14 residues. CDR1 and CDR2 (germline): SGDLS, YYNGEE. The CDR3 here is CASSGRQGAWEQFF. Here the CDR3 DNA reads TGTGCCAGCAGCGGCCGACAGGGGGCTTGGGAGCAGTTCTTC.

The rearrangement joins TRBV28 to TRBJ1-1; a weak D match, TRBD1 (5 bases). CDR1 and CDR2 (germline): MDHEN, SYDVKM. Between the trimmed V and J ends, which lost 5 bases and 1 base, there was a span of 14 bases. This CDR3 is 15 amino acids long. The CDR3 loop reads CASSPPGLQNTEAFF. The CDR3 coding sequence is TGTGCCAGCAGTCCGCCAGGGCTCCAGAACACTGAAGCTTTCTTT.

This clone was counted a single time. This rearrangement joins TRBV11-2 to TRBJ1-2, with D hard to call. The ends were cut back, 5 bases at V and 5 bases at J, with 12 bases in the middle. The V gene's germline CDR1 is SGHAT and CDR2 FQNNGV. This CDR3 region has 13 residues. Written as DNA, the CDR3 is TGTGCCAGCAGCACGACGGGGATTTATGGCTACACCTTC. It translates to CASSTTGIYGYTF.